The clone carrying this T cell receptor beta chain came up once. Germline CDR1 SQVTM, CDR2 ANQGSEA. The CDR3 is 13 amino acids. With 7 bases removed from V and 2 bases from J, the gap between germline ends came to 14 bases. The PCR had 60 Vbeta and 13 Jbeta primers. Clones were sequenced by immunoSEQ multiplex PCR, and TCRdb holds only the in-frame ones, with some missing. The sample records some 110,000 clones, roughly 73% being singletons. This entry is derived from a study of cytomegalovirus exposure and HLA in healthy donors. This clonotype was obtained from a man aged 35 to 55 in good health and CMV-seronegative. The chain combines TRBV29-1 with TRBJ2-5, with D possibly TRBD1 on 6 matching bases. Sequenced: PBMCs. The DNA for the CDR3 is TGCAGCGCCCGGACAGACCCACAAGAGACCCAGTACTTC. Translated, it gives CSARTDPQETQYF.